What follows describes a single T cell receptor (beta chain). The antigen is not known. Vbeta (60) and Jbeta (13) primers were used in the PCR. The protocol was immunoSEQ multiplex PCR, while the TCRdb copy is restricted to in-frame clones and leaves out a portion. The sample records about 190,000 clones, approximately 80% being singletons. The data derive from a study of cytomegalovirus exposure and HLA in healthy donors. General study results and limits: Earlier analysis looked at TCR beta V segments, and most were productive about 87% or about 30% of the time. Reportedly, a later analysis found an Asian-associated ancestry cluster had fewer N-insertions than the roughly 670-donor mean.

The germline gives CDR1 SEHNR, CDR2 FQNEAQ (reference sequence). V shed 5 bases and J shed 4 bases, with 9 bases lying between them. The CDR3 consists of 13 residues. Source material: PBMCs. The chain joins TRBV7-9 to TRBJ1-3; no clear D gene. The TCR sequence derives from a young woman in good health and CMV-seronegative. CDR3 sequence (DNA): TGTGCCAGCAGCCCCCTTAGCGGAAACACCATATATTTT. Translated, it gives CASSPLSGNTIYF.